The rows below give T cell receptor beta chains drawn from one sample of a study of early T cells in non-severe SARS-CoV-2 infection. TCRdb fed the 5' RACE reads into MiXCR, producing one record per CDR3 protein. Of 30,000 to 40,000 distinct CDR3 sequences in the sample, more than 4.5% were seen once. Sequencing used whole blood. The receptors were gathered from an adult who was a healthcare worker with PCR-confirmed SARS-CoV-2 infection or an uninfected control (not recorded which). CDR3s include the opening cysteine and the closing phenylalanine or tryptophan. The order of the fields is V gene, J gene, D gene, clone size, CDR3 protein, CDR3 DNA. A D gene is named only where the DNA matches it firmly. Expanded clones are given a class, and other clones once, few, many or no size at all.

v_call: TRBV20-1
j_call: TRBJ1-1
d_call: .
clone_size: many
cdr3_aa: CSAQSPGGHTEAFF
cdr3_nt: TGCAGTGCTCAGAGCCCTGGGGGTCACACTGAAGCTTTCTTT

v_call: TRBV7-3
j_call: TRBJ2-2
d_call: TRBD1
clone_size: .
cdr3_aa: CASSPTLGQGGGELFF
cdr3_nt: TGTGCCAGCAGCCCAACCCTGGGACAGGGTGGCGGGGAGCTGTTTTTT

v_call: TRBV5-1
j_call: TRBJ2-3
d_call: .
clone_size: .
cdr3_aa: CASSLEGDTQYF
cdr3_nt: TGCGCCAGCAGCTTGGAAGGAGATACGCAGTATTTT

v_call: TRBV7-9
j_call: TRBJ2-1
d_call: TRBD1
clone_size: many
cdr3_aa: CASSLGTGVPSYNEQFF
cdr3_nt: TGTGCCAGCAGCCTAGGGACAGGGGTCCCATCCTACAATGAGCAGTTCTTC

v_call: TRBV5-1
j_call: TRBJ2-3
d_call: .
clone_size: .
cdr3_aa: CASSPGRRDTQYF
cdr3_nt: TGCGCCAGCAGTCCCGGACGGCGAGATACGCAGTATTTT

v_call: TRBV5-1
j_call: TRBJ2-5
d_call: .
clone_size: many
cdr3_aa: CASSEQETQYF
cdr3_nt: TGCGCCAGCAGCGAGCAAGAGACCCAGTACTTC

v_call: TRBV27
j_call: TRBJ1-6
d_call: .
clone_size: many
cdr3_aa: CASSLQSSYNSPLHF
cdr3_nt: TGTGCCAGCAGTTTACAGAGCTCCTATAATTCACCCCTCCACTTT

v_call: TRBV7-2
j_call: TRBJ2-1
d_call: TRBD2
clone_size: many
cdr3_aa: CASSLTSAGGDNEQFF
cdr3_nt: TGTGCCAGCAGCCTTACCTCGGCGGGGGGGGACAATGAGCAGTTCTTC

v_call: TRBV27
j_call: TRBJ2-3
d_call: .
clone_size: many
cdr3_aa: CASSLEYSGTDTQYF
cdr3_nt: TGTGCCAGCAGTTTAGAGTATTCGGGTACAGATACGCAGTATTTT

v_call: TRBV24-1
j_call: TRBJ2-1
d_call: .
clone_size: many
cdr3_aa: CATSDPRPLRGSRDEQFF
cdr3_nt: TGTGCCACCAGTGATCCAAGACCCCTGAGGGGATCTAGAGATGAGCAGTTCTTC

v_call: TRBV28
j_call: TRBJ2-3
d_call: .
clone_size: many
cdr3_aa: CASSLEGLSTDTQYF
cdr3_nt: TGTGCCAGCAGTTTGGAGGGACTGAGCACAGATACGCAGTATTTT

v_call: TRBV2
j_call: TRBJ2-2
d_call: .
clone_size: few
cdr3_aa: CASMGNTGELFF
cdr3_nt: TGTGCCAGCATGGGAAACACCGGGGAGCTGTTTTTT

v_call: TRBV20-1
j_call: TRBJ1-4
d_call: .
clone_size: many
cdr3_aa: CSARDLAGRDEKLFF
cdr3_nt: TGCAGTGCTAGAGATCTTGCCGGCAGGGATGAAAAACTGTTTTTT

v_call: TRBV7-9
j_call: TRBJ1-2
d_call: TRBD1
clone_size: many
cdr3_aa: CASSTGTGYYGYTF
cdr3_nt: TGTGCCAGCAGCACTGGGACAGGCTACTATGGCTACACCTTC

v_call: TRBV19
j_call: TRBJ2-5
d_call: TRBD1
clone_size: .
cdr3_aa: CASSSTGGGETQYF
cdr3_nt: TGTGCCAGTAGTTCGACAGGGGGAGGCGAGACCCAGTACTTC

v_call: TRBV20-1
j_call: TRBJ2-3
d_call: TRBD2
clone_size: .
cdr3_aa: CSALLAGTSDTQYF
cdr3_nt: TGCAGTGCCCTACTAGCGGGTACGTCGGATACGCAGTATTTT

v_call: TRBV12-5
j_call: TRBJ2-1
d_call: .
clone_size: many
cdr3_aa: CASGLGSYNEQFF
cdr3_nt: TGTGCTAGTGGTTTGGGGTCATACAATGAGCAGTTCTTC

v_call: TRBV20-1
j_call: TRBJ2-1
d_call: TRBD1
clone_size: many
cdr3_aa: CSARDRSGTGYNEQFF
cdr3_nt: TGCAGTGCTAGGGATCGTTCCGGGACAGGATACAATGAGCAGTTCTTC

v_call: TRBV7-6
j_call: TRBJ1-1
d_call: .
clone_size: many
cdr3_aa: CASSPQGRMNTEAFF
cdr3_nt: TGTGCCAGCAGCCCACAGGGTCGTATGAACACTGAAGCTTTCTTT

v_call: TRBV25-1
j_call: TRBJ2-1
d_call: .
clone_size: many
cdr3_aa: CASSARGGYNEQFF
cdr3_nt: TGTGCCAGCAGTGCCAGGGGAGGGTACAATGAGCAGTTCTTC

v_call: TRBV7-9
j_call: TRBJ1-1
d_call: .
clone_size: few
cdr3_aa: CASSPPVNTEAFF
cdr3_nt: TGTGCCAGCAGCCCCCCTGTGAACACTGAAGCTTTCTTT

v_call: TRBV6-5
j_call: TRBJ2-1
d_call: .
clone_size: many
cdr3_aa: CASSRTGGHEQFF
cdr3_nt: TGTGCCAGCAGTCGGACCGGGGGGCATGAGCAGTTCTTC

v_call: TRBV11-2
j_call: TRBJ2-2
d_call: TRBD2
clone_size: many
cdr3_aa: CASSRSGRASTGELFF
cdr3_nt: TGTGCCAGCAGCCGTAGCGGGAGGGCCAGCACCGGGGAGCTGTTTTTT